Sequencing of this T cell receptor beta chain was carried out in a study of T cells in Graves' hyperthyroidism and ophthalmopathy. Study-wide context: Specimen type is peripheral blood, collected at initial diagnosis prior to any treatment.

The CDR3 covers 15 residues. V gave up 2 bases and J gave up 3 bases; unmatched junction bases: 6. Germline V CDR1 and CDR2: SGHTA, FQGNSA. Using RNA transcripts as the source, TCR beta CDR3 regions were amplified. The HTBI primer set drove a first-round RT-PCR of the TCR CDR3. TCRdb processed the multiplex PCR reads anew with MiXCR; each CDR3 protein has one entry. The sample consists of some 180,000 distinct CDR3 sequences, around 15% of them appearing once. The study enrolled patients aged 18 to 65 with newly diagnosed hyperthyroidism of under 2 months' duration. The V call is TRBV7-2, the J call TRBJ2-7, with 8 bases matching TRBD1. This sequence originates from a woman aged 45-65 years with Graves' hyperthyroidism. Sequenced input: blood. CDR3: CASSLPDRAVYEQYF. For the CDR3, the DNA is TGTGCCAGCAGCTTACCGGACAGGGCGGTCTACGAGCAGTACTTC.